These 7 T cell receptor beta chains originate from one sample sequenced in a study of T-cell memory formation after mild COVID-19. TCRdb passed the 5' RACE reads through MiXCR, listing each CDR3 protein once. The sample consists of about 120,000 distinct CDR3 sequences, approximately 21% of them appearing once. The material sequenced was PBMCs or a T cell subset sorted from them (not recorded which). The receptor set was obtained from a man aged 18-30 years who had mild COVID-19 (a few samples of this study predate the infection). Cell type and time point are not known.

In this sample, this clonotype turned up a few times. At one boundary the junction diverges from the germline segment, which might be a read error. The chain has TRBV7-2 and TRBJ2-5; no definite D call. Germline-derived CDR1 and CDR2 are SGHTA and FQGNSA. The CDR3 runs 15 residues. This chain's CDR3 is CASSLGPRLSETQYF. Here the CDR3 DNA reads TGTGCCAGCAGTTTAGGGCCAAGGCTGTCGGAGACCCAGTACTTC.

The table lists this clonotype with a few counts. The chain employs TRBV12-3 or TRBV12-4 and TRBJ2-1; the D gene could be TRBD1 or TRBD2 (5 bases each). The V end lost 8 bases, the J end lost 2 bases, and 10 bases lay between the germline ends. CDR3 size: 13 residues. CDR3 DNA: TGTGCCAGCCCGGGGCCCCCCTACAATGAGCAGTTCTTC. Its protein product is CASPGPPYNEQFF.

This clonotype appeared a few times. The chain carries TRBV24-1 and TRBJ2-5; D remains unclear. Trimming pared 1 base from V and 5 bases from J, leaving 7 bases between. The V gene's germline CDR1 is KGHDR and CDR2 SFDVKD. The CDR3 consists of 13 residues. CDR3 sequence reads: CATSDFSSETQYF. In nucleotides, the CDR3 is TGTGCCACCAGTGATTTCAGTTCGGAGACCCAGTACTTC.

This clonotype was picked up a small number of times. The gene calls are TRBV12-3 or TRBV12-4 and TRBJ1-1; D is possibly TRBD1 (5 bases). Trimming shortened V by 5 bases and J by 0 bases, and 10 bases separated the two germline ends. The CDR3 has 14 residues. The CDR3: CASSTGLMNTEAFF. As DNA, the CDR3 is TGTGCCAGCAGTACGGGACTGATGAACACTGAAGCTTTCTTT.

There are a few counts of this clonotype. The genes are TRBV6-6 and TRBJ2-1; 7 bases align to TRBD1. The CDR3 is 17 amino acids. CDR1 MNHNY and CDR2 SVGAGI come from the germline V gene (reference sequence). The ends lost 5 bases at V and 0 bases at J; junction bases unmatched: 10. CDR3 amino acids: CASSRRTGLDSYNEQFF. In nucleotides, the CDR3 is TGTGCCAGCAGTAGGAGGACAGGTTTAGACTCCTACAATGAGCAGTTCTTC.

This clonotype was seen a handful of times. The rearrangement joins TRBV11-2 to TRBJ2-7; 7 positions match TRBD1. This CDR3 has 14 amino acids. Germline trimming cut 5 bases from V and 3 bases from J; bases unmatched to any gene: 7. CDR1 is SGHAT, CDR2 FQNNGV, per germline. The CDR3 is CASSVPGQIYEQYV. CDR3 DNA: TGTGCCAGCAGCGTACCGGGACAGATCTACGAGCAGTACGTC.

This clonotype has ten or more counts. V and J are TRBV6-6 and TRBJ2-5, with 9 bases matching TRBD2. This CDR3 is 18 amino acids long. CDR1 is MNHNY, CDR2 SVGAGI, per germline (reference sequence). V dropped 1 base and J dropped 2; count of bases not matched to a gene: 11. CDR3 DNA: TGTGCCAGCAGTTACTTCCGGCCAGCGGGGGGCCCTCAAGAGACCCAGTACTTC. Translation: CASSYFRPAGGPQETQYF.